One sample yielded the 21 T cell receptor beta chains listed below, sequenced in a study of Ad26.COV2.S vaccination and SARS-CoV-2 variants. The method was immunoSEQ multiplex PCR; TCRdb's version includes in-frame clones alone and lacks a portion of them. This table has roughly 100,000 clones, roughly 80% appearing once. The sample in question was peripheral blood, obtained after recovery from COVID-19. The receptors come from a human donor who had recovered from COVID-19.

The chain joins TRBV4-3 to TRBJ1-2; no clear D. From germline, CDR1 is LGHNA and CDR2 YSLEER. CDR3 length: 14 residues. V was trimmed by 1 base and J by 6 bases, leaving 12 bases between them. CDR3 nucleotide sequence: TGCGCCAGCAGCCAAGGAGGGTTGGAGGATGGCTACACCTTC. It specifies CASSQGGLEDGYTF.

The chain links TRBV29-1 to TRBJ2-4; D possibly corresponds to TRBD1 (7 bases). Trimming left V 6 bases short and J 8 bases short, with 17 bases between. The V gene's germline CDR1 is SQVTM and CDR2 ANQGSEA. This CDR3 comprises 13 residues. CDR3 nucleotides: TGCAGCGTGCTCCTGACAGGGACTGACATTCAGTACTTC. This sequence encodes CSVLLTGTDIQYF. The whole variable domain, remainder taken from reference TRBV29-1 and TRBJ2-4, is SAVISQKPSRDICQRGTSLTIQCQVDSQVTMMFWYRQQPGQSLTLIATANQGSEATYESGFVIDKFPISRPNLTFSTLTVSNMSPEDSSIYLCSVLLTGTDIQYFGAGTRLSVL.

The chain carries TRBV5-1 and TRBJ2-2; D is undetermined. The CDR3 is made up of 14 amino acids. Germline values: CDR1 SGHRS, CDR2 YFSETQ. V was cut by 5 bases and J by 1 base, with 9 bases left in between. The CDR3 sequence is CASRILGNTGELFF. The CDR3 bases are TGCGCCAGCAGGATATTGGGGAACACCGGGGAGCTGTTTTTT.

This clone was seen more than once but under ten times. The chain is built from TRBV7-2 and TRBJ2-3; the D gene is possibly TRBD1 (5 bases). Germline values: CDR1 SGHTA, CDR2 FQGNSA. V was pared by 1 base and J by 8 bases, with 10 bases between. The CDR3 contains 13 residues. CDR3 loop: CASSLEGWATQYF. The CDR3 region has the DNA TGTGCCAGCAGCTTAGAGGGGTGGGCTACGCAGTATTTT. Using reference TRBV7-2 and TRBJ2-3 for the parts outside the CDR3, the full variable domain is GAGVSQSPSNKVTEKGKDVELRCDPISGHTALYWYRQSLGQGLEFLIYFQGNSAPDKSGLPSDRFSAERTGGSVSTLTIQRTQQEDSAVYLCASSLEGWATQYFGPGTRLTVL.

This clone was seen only a few times. V gene TRBV4-1 combines with J gene TRBJ1-4, with TRBD1 identical over 7 bases. This CDR3 region has 17 residues. Germline V CDR1 and CDR2: MGHRA, YSYEKL. V was clipped by 3 bases and J by 0 bases; unmatched bases: 7. The CDR3 sequence: CASSQTGFTATNEKLFF. The CDR3 bases are TGCGCCAGCAGCCAGACAGGGTTTACGGCAACTAATGAAAAACTGTTTTTT.

The chain combines TRBV2 with TRBJ1-4; 7 bases match TRBD1. The CDR3 length is 15 residues. Germline V lookup: CDR1 SNHLY, CDR2 FYNNEI. Germline trimming cut 7 bases from V and 1 base from J; bases unmatched to any gene: 6. The DNA of the CDR3 is TGTGCCAGCACTAACCGACAGGGAACTAATGAAAAACTGTTTTTT. Translating gives CASTNRQGTNEKLFF.

The chain joins TRBV5-1 to TRBJ2-7; no clear D. The germline V and J ends were trimmed by 0 bases and 3 bases, with 7 bases remaining between them. The CDR3 consists of 13 residues. Germline CDR1 is SGHRS and CDR2 is YFSETQ. CDR3 amino acids: CASSLGVSYEQYF. The DNA for the CDR3 is TGCGCCAGCAGCTTGGGTGTGAGCTACGAGCAGTACTTC.

The J gene is TRBJ2-5, the V gene TRBV20-1; TRBD1 or TRBD2 may be the D gene (6 bases each). The CDR3 is made up of 11 amino acids. With 7 bases removed from V and 6 bases from J, the gap between germline ends came to 12 bases. Germline V lookup: CDR1 DFQATT, CDR2 SNEGSKA (reference sequence). The CDR3 reads CSGGGRQTQYF. DNA for the CDR3: TGCAGTGGTGGGGGGCGGCAGACCCAGTACTTC.

The rearrangement uses TRBV27 and TRBJ2-7, with D maybe TRBD1 (5 bases). The ends were cut back, 4 bases at V and 6 bases at J, with 16 bases in the middle. This CDR3 region has 14 residues. Germline CDR1 MNHEY, CDR2 SMNVEV (reference sequence). CDR3 sequence reads: CASSSGSGLIEQYF. The CDR3 DNA reads as TGTGCCAGCAGTTCAGGCTCAGGGTTAATCGAGCAGTACTTC.

The chain carries TRBV30 and TRBJ2-5; 8 bases map to TRBD1. J lost 2 bases, V lost 0 bases, and 11 bases had no gene match. The CDR3 runs to 17 residues. Germline V gene sequence: CDR1 GTSNPN, CDR2 SVGIG (reference sequence). CDR3 sequence reads: CAWSVQVGQVTQETQYF. The CDR3, as DNA: TGTGCCTGGAGTGTACAGGTGGGACAGGTGACACAAGAGACCCAGTACTTC.

V gene TRBV6-5 combines with J gene TRBJ2-7; 7 bases line up with TRBD2. The CDR3 length is 15 residues. Germline CDR1 and CDR2: MNHEY and SVGAGI. Trimming cost V 6 bases and J 0 bases; bases outside gene matches: 8. The CDR3 spells CASSLGGGSSYEQYF. The DNA of the CDR3 is TGTGCCAGCAGCCTTGGGGGGGGAAGCTCCTACGAGCAGTACTTC.

V and J are TRBV5-1 and TRBJ1-5, with a possible D match to TRBD1 (6 bases). This CDR3 spans 15 amino acids. From germline, CDR1 is SGHRS and CDR2 YFSETQ. V was trimmed by 4 bases and J by 6 bases, leaving 17 bases between them. The CDR3 nucleotides read TGCGCCAGCAGCCCCGAGGGGGACTTGTCTCAGCCCCAGCATTTT. Protein: CASSPEGDLSQPQHF.

The J gene is TRBJ1-2, the V gene TRBV11-2, with D uncertain. The V end lost 5 bases, the J end lost 7 bases, and 11 bases lay between the germline ends. The CDR3 sequence is 12 residues long. Germline CDR1 SGHAT, CDR2 FQNNGV. The CDR3 is CASSEWVGGYTF. CDR3 coding DNA: TGTGCCAGCAGCGAATGGGTCGGTGGCTACACCTTC.

Notes on this clone: Other DNA sequences of this sample code for an identical CDR3. The gene calls are TRBV14 and TRBJ2-7; D gene uncertain. Per germline, CDR1 SGHDN and CDR2 FVKESK. V lost 1 base, J lost 4 bases, and 2 bases lay in between. The CDR3 extends over 11 amino acids. The CDR3 DNA reads as TGTGCCAGCAGCCAAGGGTACGAGCAGTACTTC. Translating gives CASSQGYEQYF. The full variable domain, completed using reference TRBV14 and TRBJ2-7, is EAGVTQFPSHSVIEKGQTVTLRCDPISGHDNLYWYRRVMGKEIKFLLHFVKESKQDESGMPNNRFLAERTGGTYSTLKVQPAELEDSGVYFCASSQGYEQYFGPGTRLTVT.

The rearrangement links TRBV4-3 to TRBJ1-2; maybe TRBD1 (5 bases). The germline V and J ends were trimmed by 0 bases and 4 bases, with 12 bases remaining between them. The CDR3 contains 15 residues. Germline V gene data show CDR1 as LGHNA and CDR2 as YSLEER. The CDR3: CASSQDVGVTYGYTF. CDR3 nucleotide sequence: TGCGCCAGCAGCCAAGATGTGGGGGTTACCTATGGCTACACCTTC.

The chain employs TRBV5-5 and TRBJ1-2; TRBD1 might be the D (5 bases). The CDR3 extends over 15 amino acids. Trimming removed 0 bases from V and 2 bases from J, with 11 bases in between. Germline values: CDR1 SGHKS, CDR2 YYEKEE (reference sequence). CDR3 residues: CASSLATGLNYGYTF. CDR3 coding DNA: TGTGCCAGCAGCTTGGCCACGGGGCTAAACTATGGCTACACCTTC.

The rearrangement joins TRBV5-1 to TRBJ1-1; no reliable D call. With 4 bases removed from V and 3 bases from J, the gap between germline ends came to 13 bases. This CDR3 spans 14 amino acids. Germline CDR1 and CDR2: SGHRS and YFSETQ. The CDR3 is CASSARVSDTEAFF. CDR3 nucleotides: TGCGCCAGCAGCGCGAGGGTTTCGGACACTGAAGCTTTCTTT. The full variable domain, rest sourced from reference TRBV5-1 and TRBJ1-1, is KAGVTQTPRYLIKTRGQQVTLSCSPISGHRSVSWYQQTPGQGLQFLFEYFSETQRNKGNFPGRFSGRQFSNSRSEMNVSTLELGDSALYLCASSARVSDTEAFFGQGTRLTVV.

V gene TRBV10-2 combines with J gene TRBJ2-2; D is perhaps TRBD1 or TRBD2 (7 bases each). CDR1 WSHSY and CDR2 SAAADI come from the germline V gene. The CDR3 spans 16 residues. Trimming took off 8 bases at V and 5 bases at J, with 21 bases between the two ends. The CDR3 DNA sequence: TGCGCCAGCGGGATGGGACAGCGGGGAACTACCGGGGAGCTGTTTTTT. It yields the protein CASGMGQRGTTGELFF.

This clone appeared a single time. The V gene is TRBV24-1, the J gene TRBJ1-1; D remains unclear. This CDR3 is built from 13 residues. V gave up 4 bases and J gave up 1 base, with 6 bases separating them. Per the germline V gene, CDR1 is KGHDR and CDR2 is SFDVKD. CDR3 sequence: CATSEAPNTEAFF. The CDR3 nucleotides read TGTGCCACCAGTGAAGCCCCGAACACTGAAGCTTTCTTT.

The chain uses TRBV5-1 and TRBJ2-1; D is possibly TRBD1 or TRBD2 (6 bases each). The germline V gene has CDR1 SGHRS and CDR2 YFSETQ. The CDR3 runs to 15 residues. The V gene lost 4 bases and the J gene lost 1 base, with 12 bases spanning the gap. The DNA of the CDR3 is TGCGCCAGCAGCCGCCAGGGGAGGTCCTACAATGAGCAGTTCTTC. It yields the protein CASSRQGRSYNEQFF.

V is TRBV3-1 (or the pseudogene TRBV3-2) and J is TRBJ2-7, with D possibly being TRBD1 (6 bases). Trimming took 1 base from V and 7 from J, leaving 20 bases between them. This CDR3 has 16 residues. Germline V gene data show CDR1 as LGHDT and CDR2 as YNNKEL (reference sequence). The CDR3 DNA follows: TGTGCCAGCAGCCAAGGTCTACAGGGCCTAGGGGGTGAGCAGTACTTC. Translating gives CASSQGLQGLGGEQYF.